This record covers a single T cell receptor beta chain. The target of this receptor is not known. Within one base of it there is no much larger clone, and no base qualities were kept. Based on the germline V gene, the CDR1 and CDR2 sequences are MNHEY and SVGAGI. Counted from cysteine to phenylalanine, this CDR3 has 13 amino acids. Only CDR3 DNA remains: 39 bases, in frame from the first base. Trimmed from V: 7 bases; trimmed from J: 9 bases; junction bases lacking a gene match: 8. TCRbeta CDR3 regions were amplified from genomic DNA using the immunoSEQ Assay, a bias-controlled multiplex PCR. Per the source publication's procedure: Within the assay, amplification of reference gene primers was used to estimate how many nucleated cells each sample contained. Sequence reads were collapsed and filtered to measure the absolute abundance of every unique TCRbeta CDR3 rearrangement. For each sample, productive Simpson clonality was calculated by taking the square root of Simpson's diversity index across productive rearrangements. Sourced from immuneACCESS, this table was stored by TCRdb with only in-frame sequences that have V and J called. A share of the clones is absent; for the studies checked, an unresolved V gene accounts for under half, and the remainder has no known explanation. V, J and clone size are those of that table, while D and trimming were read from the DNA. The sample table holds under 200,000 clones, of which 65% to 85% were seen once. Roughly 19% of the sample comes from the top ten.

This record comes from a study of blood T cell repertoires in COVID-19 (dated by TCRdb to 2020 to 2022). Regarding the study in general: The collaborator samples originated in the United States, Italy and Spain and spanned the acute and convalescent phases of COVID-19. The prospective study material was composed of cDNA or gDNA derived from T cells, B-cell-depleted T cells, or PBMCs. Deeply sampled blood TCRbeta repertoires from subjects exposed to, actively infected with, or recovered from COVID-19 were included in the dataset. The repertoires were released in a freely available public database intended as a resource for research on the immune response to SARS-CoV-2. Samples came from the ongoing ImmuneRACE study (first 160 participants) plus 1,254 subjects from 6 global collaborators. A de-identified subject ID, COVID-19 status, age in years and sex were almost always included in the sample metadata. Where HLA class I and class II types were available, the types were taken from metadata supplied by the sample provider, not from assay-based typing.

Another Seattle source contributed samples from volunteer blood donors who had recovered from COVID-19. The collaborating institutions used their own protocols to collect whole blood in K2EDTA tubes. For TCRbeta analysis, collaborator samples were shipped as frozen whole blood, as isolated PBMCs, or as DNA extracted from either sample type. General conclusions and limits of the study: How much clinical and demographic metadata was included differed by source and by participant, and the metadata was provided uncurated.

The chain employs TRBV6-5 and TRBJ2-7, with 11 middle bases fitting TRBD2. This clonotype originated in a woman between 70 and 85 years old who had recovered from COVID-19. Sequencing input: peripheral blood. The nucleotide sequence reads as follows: TGTGCCAGCACCCCGACTAGCGGGATTTTGCAGTACTTC. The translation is CASTPTSGILQYF.